This TCR beta chain derives from a study of a mutant IDH1 vaccine in newly diagnosed glioma. Overall study: Standard pretreatment was either radiotherapy, temozolomide, or, for most, radiochemotherapy with temozolomide.

The time point: week 35, safety follow-up. Doses consisted of 300 ug of mutant IDH1 20-mer peptide each, paired with topical imiquimod. Repertoires were generated with immunoSEQ multiplex PCR, while TCRdb's copy carries only in-frame clones and drops some. The sample has some 54,000 clones; around 84% are singletons. Note on this clone: The antigen is not known.

The germline V gene encodes CDR1 MNHEY and CDR2 SVGAGI. This CDR3 has 14 residues. Trimming took 6 bases from V and 4 from J, leaving 15 bases between them. This chain joins TRBV6-5 and TRBJ1-1; a weak D match, TRBD1 (5 bases). This TCR was sampled from a woman aged 18-35 years with glioma. The material was PBMCs, obtained from a glioma patient whose treatment included an IDH1 peptide vaccine. For the CDR3, the DNA is TGTGCCAGCAGGGCAAATGGCGGGACCACTGAAGCTTTCTTT. As protein: CASRANGGTTEAFF.